These T cell receptor beta chains were read from a single sample in a study of T-cell memory formation after mild COVID-19. One entry per CDR3 protein results from TCRdb running MiXCR on the 5' RACE reads. The sample lists 270,000 or so distinct CDR3 sequences; 16% were seen once. The material sequenced was PBMCs or a T cell subset sorted from them (not recorded which). These receptors all stem from a young man who had mild COVID-19 (a few samples of this study predate the infection). Cell type and time point are not known. Each CDR3 is given without its conserved first and last residue.

CDR3 | V
ASSLGAWNSPLH | TRBV7-9
ASIAGVEQF | TRBV7-2
AISESYGLRGYT | TRBV10-3
ASGMTGEQPQH | TRBV10-2
ASSLDLAGTQY | TRBV5-1
AISESPGQGARGF | TRBV10-3
ASSLREPADTQY | TRBV7-2
ASSLIGTGDNEQF | TRBV7-3
ASAPLAGGYNEQF | TRBV19
SARDRPPSPQETQY | TRBV20-1
ASSYSVDRATDTQY | TRBV6-5
ASIGRRRETQY | TRBV6-2/TRBV6-3
ASTPSIGISYEQY | TRBV6-5
ASSHDPSRTGANVLT | TRBV6-2/TRBV6-3
ASSDWGGTEAF | TRBV2
ASSPRLSTDTQY | TRBV7-2
ASSQTPTGEWLAGELF | TRBV4-2
ASSFGGVIYGYT | TRBV5-4
ASSLVGAQPQH | TRBV12-3/TRBV12-4
ASSFKLYTEAF | TRBV5-6
SVEDRQGWGYT | TRBV29-1
ASSLRGGSSDTQY | TRBV6-5
ASSKSLPLEMRGSYNSPLH | TRBV21-1
SARDPAIPNYGYT | TRBV20-1
ASSLAFQGVTEAF | TRBV7-8
ASSTGGRETQY | TRBV19
ASSPTGVSPYNEQF | TRBV7-9
ASQDRDNSPLH | TRBV18
ASSQDWGGQGYGYT | TRBV4-3
ATGLDRETQY | TRBV24-1
ASSATLDSYNEQF | TRBV3-1
ASRGGGGTDTQY | TRBV9
ASSVIGTSSGTQY | TRBV9